This TCR beta chain was retrieved from a study of cytomegalovirus exposure and HLA in healthy donors. Study-level background: The platform used for the 110 or so validation repertoires matched that of the 650 to 750 first-cohort repertoires, a later analysis reported. Findings and caveats of the study: There were a few CMV-associated chains whose specificity for CMV antigens was confirmed in vitro. The finding came from a later analysis; first-cohort TCR clusters tended to co-occur in the approximately 120 validation repertoires.

This CDR3 has 20 amino acids. After removal of 5 bases from V and 1 base from J, the junction contained 16 bases not matched to a gene. The V gene's germline CDR1 is SGHVS and CDR2 FQNEAQ. The table came from immunoSEQ multiplex PCR; TCRdb's copy has only in-frame clones and leaves some out. The sample holds around 220,000 clones, 88% seen once. Comment on this clone: Its antigen is still unknown.

The chain combines TRBV7-8 with TRBJ2-2, with 10 bases that match TRBD2. This TCR was sampled from a young woman in good health and CMV-seronegative. Sequenced sample: PBMCs. CDR3 nucleotide sequence: TGTGCCAGCAGCCTCGAAGGGCTAGCGGGAGAGTTTGGGAACACCGGGGAGCTGTTTTTT. Translation: CASSLEGLAGEFGNTGELFF.